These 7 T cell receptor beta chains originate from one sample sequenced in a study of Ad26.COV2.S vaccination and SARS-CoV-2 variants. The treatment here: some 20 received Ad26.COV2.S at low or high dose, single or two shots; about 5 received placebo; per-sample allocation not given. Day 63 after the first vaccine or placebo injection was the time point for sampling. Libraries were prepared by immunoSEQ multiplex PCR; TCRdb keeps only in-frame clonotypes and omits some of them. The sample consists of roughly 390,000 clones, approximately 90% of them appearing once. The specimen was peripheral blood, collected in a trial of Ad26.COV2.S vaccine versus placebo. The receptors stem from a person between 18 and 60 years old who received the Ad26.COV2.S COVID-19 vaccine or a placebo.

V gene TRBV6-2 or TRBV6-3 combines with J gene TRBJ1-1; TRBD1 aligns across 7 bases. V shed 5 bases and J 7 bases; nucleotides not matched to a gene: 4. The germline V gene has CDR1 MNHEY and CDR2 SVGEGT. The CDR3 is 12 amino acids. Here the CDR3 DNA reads TGTGCCAGCAGTCAACAGGGGTTTGAAGCTTTCTTT. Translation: CASSQQGFEAFF.

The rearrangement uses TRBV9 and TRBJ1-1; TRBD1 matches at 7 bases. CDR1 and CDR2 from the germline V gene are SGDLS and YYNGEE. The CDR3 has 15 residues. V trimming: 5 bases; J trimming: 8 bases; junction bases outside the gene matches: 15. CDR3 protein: CASRGIRDRRTEAFF. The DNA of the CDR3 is TGTGCCAGCAGGGGGATCCGGGACAGAAGGACAGAAGCTTTCTTT.

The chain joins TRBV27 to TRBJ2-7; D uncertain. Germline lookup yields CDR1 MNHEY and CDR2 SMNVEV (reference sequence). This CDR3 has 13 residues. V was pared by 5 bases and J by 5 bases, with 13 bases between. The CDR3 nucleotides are TGTGCCAGCAGTGATATGGTCCTAAACGAGCAGTACTTC. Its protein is CASSDMVLNEQYF.

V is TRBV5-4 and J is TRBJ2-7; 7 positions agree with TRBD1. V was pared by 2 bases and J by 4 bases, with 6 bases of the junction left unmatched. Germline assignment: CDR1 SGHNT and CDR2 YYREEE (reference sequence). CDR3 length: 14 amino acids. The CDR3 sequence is CASSLQGPRYEQYF. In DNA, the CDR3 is TGTGCCAGCAGCTTACAGGGGCCACGATACGAGCAGTACTTC.

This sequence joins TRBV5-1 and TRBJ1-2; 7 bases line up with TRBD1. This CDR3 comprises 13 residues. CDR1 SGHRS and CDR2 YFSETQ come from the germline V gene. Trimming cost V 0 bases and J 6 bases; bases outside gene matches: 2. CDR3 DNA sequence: TGCGCCAGCAGCTTGGGTCAGGGGGATGGCTACACCTTC. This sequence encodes CASSLGQGDGYTF.

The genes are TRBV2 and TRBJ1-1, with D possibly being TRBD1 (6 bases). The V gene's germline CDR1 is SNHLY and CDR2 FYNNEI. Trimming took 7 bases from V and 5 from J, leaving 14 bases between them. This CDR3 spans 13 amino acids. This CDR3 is CASTRVGGTEAFF. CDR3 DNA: TGTGCCAGCACTAGGGTAGGGGGTACTGAAGCTTTCTTT. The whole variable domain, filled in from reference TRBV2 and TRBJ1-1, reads EPEVTQTPSHQVTQMGQEVILRCVPISNHLYFYWYRQILGQKVEFLVSFYNNEISEKSEIFDDQFSVERPDGSNFTLKIRSTKLEDSAMYFCASTRVGGTEAFFGQGTRLTVV.

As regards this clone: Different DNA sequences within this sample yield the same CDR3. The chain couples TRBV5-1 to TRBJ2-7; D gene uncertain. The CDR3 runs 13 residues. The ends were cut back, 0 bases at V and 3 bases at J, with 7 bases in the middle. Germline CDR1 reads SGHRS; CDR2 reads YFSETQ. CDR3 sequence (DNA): TGCGCCAGCAGCTTGGAGTCTAGCTACGAGCAGTACTTC. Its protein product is CASSLESSYEQYF.